The 17 T cell receptor beta chains listed next were all sequenced from one sample in a study of T cells in Graves' hyperthyroidism and ophthalmopathy. The TCR beta CDR3 regions underwent amplification using RNA transcripts as the source. A set of HTBI primers served as the primers for a first-round RT-PCR of the TCR CDR3. TCRdb recomputed calls from the multiplex PCR reads with MiXCR, one row per CDR3 protein. Here the sample spans 400,000 to 550,000 distinct CDR3 sequences, around 24% being singletons. Sequencing used blood. The receptors shown here come from a woman aged 25 to 45 with Graves' ophthalmopathy.

In this sample, this clonotype turned up many times. This chain connects TRBV2 to TRBJ2-4; possibly TRBD1 for D (6 bases). The V gene lost 6 bases and the J gene lost 1 base, with 13 bases spanning the gap. Germline CDR1 and CDR2: SNHLY and FYNNEI. There are 15 residues in the CDR3. The CDR3 sequence is CASSGDRWAKNIQYF. The CDR3 DNA is TGTGCCAGCAGCGGAGACAGGTGGGCCAAAAACATTCAGTACTTC.

This clonotype was found many times. V usage is TRBV11-1 and J usage is TRBJ1-2; TRBD1 matches at 7 bases. Trimming removed 6 bases from V and 5 bases from J; junction bases left unmatched: 15. This CDR3 has 16 amino acids. The germline gives CDR1 SGHAT, CDR2 FQDESV (reference sequence). In nucleotides, the CDR3 is TGTGCCAGCAGTCGCATGGGACAGCCCGAGGGGTATGGCTACACCTTC. It encodes CASSRMGQPEGYGYTF. The whole variable domain, remainder taken from reference TRBV11-1 and TRBJ1-2, is EAEVAQSPRYKITEKSQAVAFWCDPISGHATLYWYRQILGQGPELLVQFQDESVVDDSQLPKDRFSAERLKGVDSTLKIQPAELGDSAMYLCASSRMGQPEGYGYTFGSGTRLTVV.

This clonotype was seen only a few times. The chain links TRBV12-3 or TRBV12-4 to TRBJ2-2, with D possibly matching TRBD1 (7 bases). The CDR3 contains 16 residues. V dropped 2 bases and J dropped 5 bases, with 15 bases sitting between them. The CDR3 region is CASSLNPRGRTGELFF. CDR3 bases: TGTGCCAGCAGTTTAAACCCCAGGGGGAGGACCGGGGAGCTGTTTTTT.

V is TRBV20-1 and J is TRBJ2-5; 9 nucleotides align to TRBD2. Germline V lookup: CDR1 DFQATT, CDR2 SNEGSKA (reference sequence). V was pared by 0 bases and J by 5 bases, with 4 bases of the junction left unmatched. The CDR3 contains 14 residues. CDR3 sequence (DNA): TGCAGTGCTAGAGAGCGCGGGGGGGCGGAGACCCAGTACTTC. It translates to CSARERGGAETQYF.

This clonotype was observed a single time. The chain couples TRBV5-4 to TRBJ2-2; maybe TRBD2 (6 bases). CDR1 SGHNT and CDR2 YYREEE come from the germline V gene (reference sequence). The V end lost 2 bases, the J end lost 3 bases, and 23 bases lay between the germline ends. This CDR3 has 19 residues. Written as DNA, the CDR3 is TGTGCCAGCAGCTTTCCGACCGGGATCCTCGGAGGGGACACCGGGGAGCTGTTTTTT. This translates into CASSFPTGILGGDTGELFF. Full variable domain (remainder filled in from reference TRBV5-4 and TRBJ2-2): ETGVTQSPTHLIKTRGQQVTLRCSSQSGHNTVSWYQQALGQGPQFIFQYYREEENGRGNFPPRFSGLQFPNYSSELNVNALELDDSALYLCASSFPTGILGGDTGELFFGEGSRLTVL.

The chain is built from TRBV12-3 or TRBV12-4 and TRBJ2-3, with TRBD2 matching 8 bases. The CDR3 covers 16 residues. V was pared by 5 bases and J by 2 bases, with 9 bases of the junction left unmatched. The CDR3 here is CASSRGAGGLTDTQYF. CDR3 DNA: TGTGCCAGCAGTAGGGGGGCGGGAGGCCTCACAGATACGCAGTATTTT.

The chain recombines TRBV20-1 with TRBJ2-7, with D perhaps matching TRBD2 (6 bases). The length of the CDR3 is 14 residues. V dropped 3 bases and J dropped 4 bases, with 16 bases sitting between them. Per germline, CDR1 DFQATT and CDR2 SNEGSKA (reference sequence). The CDR3 sequence is CSASPGLAHYEQYF. In DNA, the CDR3 is TGCAGTGCTAGCCCGGGACTGGCGCATTACGAGCAGTACTTC.

This clonotype was picked up one time. The chain joins TRBV20-1 to TRBJ1-2, with TRBD1 as a possible D gene (5 bases). Germline V CDR1 and CDR2: DFQATT, SNEGSKA (reference sequence). V lost 1 base to trimming and J lost 5 bases, with 11 bases between them. This CDR3 comprises 13 residues. CDR3 nucleotide sequence: TGCAGTGCTAGAGGGTTGGGGGAATATGGCTACACCTTC. This encodes CSARGLGEYGYTF.

This clonotype was detected ten times or more. J is TRBJ1-1 and V is TRBV11-2, with TRBD1 matching over 9 bases. Germline V gene data show CDR1 as SGHAT and CDR2 as FQNNGV. This CDR3 comprises 15 residues. After removal of 4 bases from V and 2 bases from J, the junction contained 5 bases not matched to a gene. The CDR3 loop is CASSWTGAYNTEAFF. The CDR3 DNA reads TGTGCCAGCAGCTGGACAGGGGCGTACAACACTGAAGCTTTCTTT.

This clonotype showed up many times. This sequence joins TRBV20-1 and TRBJ1-1; maybe TRBD1 (6 bases). V lost 0 bases, J lost 5 bases, and 13 bases lay in between. Germline V gene sequence: CDR1 DFQATT, CDR2 SNEGSKA (reference sequence). The CDR3 spans 14 residues. In DNA form, the CDR3 reads TGCAGTGCTAGAGATTCACAGGGAATTACTGAAGCTTTCTTT. This codes for CSARDSQGITEAFF.

This clonotype was seen ten or more times. The rearrangement links TRBV2 to TRBJ2-7, with 9 bases lining up with TRBD2. This CDR3 comprises 16 residues. Germline lookup yields CDR1 SNHLY and CDR2 FYNNEI. The J segment lost 5 bases and the V segment lost 2 bases, leaving 10 bases of the junction unmatched. CDR3 in amino acids: CASSELRGGAGDEQYF. DNA for the CDR3: TGTGCCAGCAGTGAACTGCGGGGGGGCGCCGGAGACGAGCAGTACTTC.

The chain links TRBV12-3 or TRBV12-4 to TRBJ2-7, with 12 positions matching TRBD2. This CDR3 is built from 14 residues. V lost 6 bases to trimming and J lost 1 base; unmatched junction nucleotides: 1. CDR3 DNA: TGTGCCAGCAGAGGGACTAGCGGGTCCTACGAGCAGTACTTC. Translated, it gives CASRGTSGSYEQYF.

A few counts support this clonotype. The junction departs from germline at one end; a sequencing error may be responsible. The V call is TRBV12-3 or TRBV12-4, the J call TRBJ2-2; TRBD2 might be the D (6 bases). The CDR3 is made up of 15 amino acids. CDR3 nucleotides: TGTGCCAGCGCGGTCGGAGGGGTTGGCACCGGGGAGCTGCTTTTT. This encodes CASAVGGVGTGELLF.

This clonotype was counted a few times. The chain carries TRBV30 and TRBJ1-1, with D unclear. CDR1 is GTSNPN, CDR2 SVGIG, per germline (reference sequence). V was cut by 2 bases and J by 0 bases, with 10 bases left in between. The CDR3 is 14 residues long. This CDR3 reads CAWSPTALNTEAFF. The CDR3 nucleotides are TGTGCCTGGAGTCCGACGGCGTTGAACACTGAAGCTTTCTTT. Using reference TRBV30 and TRBJ1-1 for the parts outside the CDR3, the full variable domain is SQTIHQWPATLVQPVGSPLSLECTVEGTSNPNLYWYRQAAGRGLQLLFYSVGIGQISSEVPQNLSASRPQDRQFILSSKKLLLSDSGFYLCAWSPTALNTEAFFGQGTRLTVV.

The V gene is TRBV6-1, the J gene TRBJ2-7; no definite D call. Germline V gene sequence: CDR1 MNHNS, CDR2 SASEGT. The ends were cut back, 0 bases at V and 2 bases at J, with 5 bases in the middle. The length of the CDR3 is 13 residues. CDR3 DNA: TGTGCCAGCAGTGAAGCAGCCCCCTACGAGCAGTACTTC. Translating gives CASSEAAPYEQYF.

This clonotype was counted ten times or more. This rearrangement joins TRBV2 to TRBJ1-2, with 7 nucleotides matching TRBD1. CDR3 length: 12 amino acids. Germline assignment: CDR1 SNHLY and CDR2 FYNNEI. Trimming took 7 bases from V and 5 from J; bases not matched to a gene: 4. The CDR3 DNA sequence: TGTGCCAGCACGACAGGGAGTTATGGCTACACCTTC. Translation gives CASTTGSYGYTF. Variable domain in full (rest from reference TRBV2 and TRBJ1-2): EPEVTQTPSHQVTQMGQEVILRCVPISNHLYFYWYRQILGQKVEFLVSFYNNEISEKSEIFDDQFSVERPDGSNFTLKIRSTKLEDSAMYFCASTTGSYGYTFGSGTRLTVV.

This clonotype was seen ten or more times. This sequence joins TRBV29-1 and TRBJ2-2, with D unclear. The CDR3 is 11 amino acids. Germline V gene lookup returns CDR1 SQVTM and CDR2 ANQGSEA. Trimming left V 4 bases short and J 6 bases short, with 6 bases between. The CDR3 reads CSVVSPGELFF. As DNA, the CDR3 is TGCAGCGTTGTGTCCCCCGGGGAGCTGTTTTTT.